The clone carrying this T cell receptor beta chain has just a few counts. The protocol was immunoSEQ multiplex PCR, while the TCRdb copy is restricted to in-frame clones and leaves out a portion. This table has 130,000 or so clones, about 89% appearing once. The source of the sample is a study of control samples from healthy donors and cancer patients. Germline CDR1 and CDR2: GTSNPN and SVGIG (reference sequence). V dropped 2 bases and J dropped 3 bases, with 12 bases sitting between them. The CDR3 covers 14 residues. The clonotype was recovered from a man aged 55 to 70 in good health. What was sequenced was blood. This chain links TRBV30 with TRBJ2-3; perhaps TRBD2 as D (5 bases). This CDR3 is CAWSLAPVTDTQYF. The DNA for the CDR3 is TGTGCCTGGAGTCTAGCTCCGGTGACAGATACGCAGTATTTT.